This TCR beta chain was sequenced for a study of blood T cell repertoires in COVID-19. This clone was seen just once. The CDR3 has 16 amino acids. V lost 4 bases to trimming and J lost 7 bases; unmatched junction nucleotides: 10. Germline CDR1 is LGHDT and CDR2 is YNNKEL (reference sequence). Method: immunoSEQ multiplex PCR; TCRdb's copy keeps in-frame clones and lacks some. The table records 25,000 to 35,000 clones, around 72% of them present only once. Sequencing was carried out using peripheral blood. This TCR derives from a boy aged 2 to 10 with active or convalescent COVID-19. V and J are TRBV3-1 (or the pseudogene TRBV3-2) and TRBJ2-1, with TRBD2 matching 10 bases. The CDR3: CASSPIERGGRNEQFF. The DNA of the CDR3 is TGTGCCAGCAGCCCCATAGAGCGGGGGGGCCGAAATGAGCAGTTCTTC.